A single sample gave rise to the 10 T cell receptor beta chains below, sequenced in a study of Graves' ophthalmopathy and Graves' hyperthyroidism. Amplification of TCR beta CDR3 regions used RNA transcripts. First-round RT-PCR employed HTBI primers, with a second-round multiplex PCR after it. Each CDR3 protein is one row after TCRdb ran MiXCR on the multiplex PCR reads. The table has hundreds of thousands of distinct CDR3 sequences, roughly 20% seen once. Material: peripheral blood. These receptors all stem from a woman under 30 with stable Graves' hyperthyroidism. Some clones in this sample may be carry-over from other donors' samples.

This clonotype was picked up many times. V is TRBV11-2 and J is TRBJ1-6; 11 bases are shared with TRBD1. Germline assignment: CDR1 SGHAT and CDR2 FQNNGV. Trimming at V came to 5 bases and at J to 7 bases, leaving 10 bases not matched to a gene. This CDR3 region has 17 residues. As DNA, the CDR3 is TGTGCCAGCAGCCTGACTTGGACAGGGGGCAGCAATTCACCCCTCCACTTT. Translated, it gives CASSLTWTGGSNSPLHF.

This clonotype occurred many times. The genes are TRBV6-2 or TRBV6-3 and TRBJ1-1; 10 nucleotides align to TRBD1. The CDR3 consists of 16 residues. Trimming removed 6 bases from V and 4 bases from J; junction bases left unmatched: 11. From germline, CDR1 is MNHEY and CDR2 SVGEGT. This CDR3 reads CASRRTGGSSGTEAFF. CDR3 coding DNA: TGTGCCAGCAGACGGACAGGGGGGAGTTCGGGCACTGAAGCTTTCTTT.

This clonotype was counted ten times or more. This chain uses TRBV6-4 with TRBJ2-2; no definite D call. Per the germline V gene, CDR1 is MRHNA and CDR2 is SNTAGT. The V gene lost 4 bases and the J gene lost 4 bases, with 10 bases spanning the gap. The CDR3 runs 14 residues. The CDR3 loop reads CASSGRLGTGELFF. The CDR3 DNA follows: TGTGCCAGCAGTGGCCGCCTGGGCACCGGGGAGCTGTTTTTT.

The sample holds many counts of this clonotype. J is TRBJ2-7 and V is TRBV24-1, with D uncertain. V lost 2 bases and J lost 7, with 14 bases in between. CDR1 and CDR2 (germline): KGHDR, SFDVKD. The CDR3 contains 14 residues. CDR3 nucleotides: TGTGCCACCAGTGATTCTTCGGAACCCTCGGAGCAGTACTTC. This encodes CATSDSSEPSEQYF.

This clonotype has at least ten counts. The V gene is TRBV6-5, the J gene TRBJ2-3; D call uncertain. CDR1 MNHEY and CDR2 SVGAGI come from the germline V gene. V dropped 0 bases and J dropped 0 bases, with 10 bases sitting between them. The CDR3 contains 16 residues. CDR3 sequence reads: CASSYSAGASTDTQYF. DNA of the CDR3: TGTGCCAGCAGTTACTCGGCAGGAGCTAGCACAGATACGCAGTATTTT.

This clonotype was found many times. The genes are TRBV20-1 and TRBJ2-5, with 7 positions matching TRBD1. After removal of 3 bases from V and 9 bases from J, the junction contained 16 bases not matched to a gene. There are 15 residues in the CDR3. The V gene's germline CDR1 is DFQATT and CDR2 SNEGSKA (reference sequence). In DNA form, the CDR3 reads TGCAGTGCTAGGGCCGGGACAGATTCGGCTGAGGCCCAGTACTTC. The encoded protein is CSARAGTDSAEAQYF.

This clonotype was seen at least ten times. The J gene is TRBJ2-5, the V gene TRBV7-2; D is perhaps TRBD1 or TRBD2 (5 bases each). This CDR3 comprises 13 residues. Trimming removed 8 bases at V and 0 bases at J, with 10 bases between. In germline, CDR1 is SGHTA, CDR2 FQGNSA. CDR3 loop: CASSGDHQETQYF. The CDR3 nucleotides are TGTGCCAGCTCTGGGGACCACCAAGAGACCCAGTACTTC.

The V gene is TRBV11-2, the J gene TRBJ1-1, with a tentative D call TRBD1 (6 bases). The length of the CDR3 is 15 residues. The germline gives CDR1 SGHAT, CDR2 FQNNGV. V lost 6 bases and J 0 bases, leaving 14 bases between the germline ends. In DNA form, the CDR3 reads TGTGCCAGCAGACGCAAGGGGGAGTTGAACACTGAAGCTTTCTTT. Translated, it gives CASRRKGELNTEAFF.

There are many counts of this clonotype. This rearrangement joins TRBV12-3 or TRBV12-4 to TRBJ2-7; D is unresolved. V dropped 6 bases and J dropped 2 bases, with 11 bases sitting between them. The CDR3 is 13 amino acids. CDR3 in DNA: TGTGCCAGCAGCTTGGCGGTGACCTACGAGCAGTACTTC. This encodes CASSLAVTYEQYF.

At least ten counts were recorded for this clonotype. The rearrangement uses TRBV12-3 or TRBV12-4 and TRBJ1-5; no reliable D call. There are 17 residues in the CDR3. V shed 6 bases and J shed 0 bases, with 18 bases lying between them. DNA of the CDR3: TGTGCCAGCAGCCTCGTTAGTCCAGGATATAGCAATCAGCCCCAGCATTTT. This translates into CASSLVSPGYSNQPQHF.